A single TCR beta chain is shown here with its context. Its antigen is as yet unknown. At one of its ends the junction is not consistent with the germline gene, which may arise from a read error. Diagnoses used clinical symptoms, serum thyroxine and TRAb, thyroid ultrasound and orbital computed tomography. These data belong to a study of T cells in Graves' hyperthyroidism and ophthalmopathy. Study-wide results and limits: Ophthalmopathy prediction by the model preceded onset by a median about 6 months.

Researchers took RNA transcripts and amplified the TCR beta CDR3 regions from them. In the first-round RT-PCR of the TCR CDR3, the HTBI primer set was used. Each CDR3 protein gets one entry after TCRdb re-called the multiplex PCR reads with MiXCR. The sample has roughly 630,000 distinct CDR3 sequences; approximately 14% are singletons. Sequences were obtained from blood. The TCR comes from a woman in her 30s with Graves' hyperthyroidism.

CDR3 amino acids: CASSLLGTPTNEKLLF. The CDR3 DNA follows: TGTGCCAGCAGCTTGCTGGGGACGCCAACTAATGAAAAACTGCTTTTT. The V and J genes are TRBV7-2 and TRBJ1-4; possibly TRBD1 for D (5 bases). There are 16 residues in the CDR3. Germline V gene data show CDR1 as SGHTA and CDR2 as FQGNSA.